One TCR beta chain is described in this entry. The target of this receptor is not known. The input lacks base qualities; no much larger clone sits a single base away. Library preparation used the immunoSEQ multiplex PCR assay. What TCRdb holds here is the immuneACCESS table cut down to in-frame rearrangements. Part of the clones is not present; checked against another copy, under half of the missing clones reflect an unresolved V gene, and the others are unexplained. This sample is represented by about 170,000 clones; about nine tenths of them were singletons. Of the sample, approximately 1.5% is held by the ten largest clones. The data were taken from a study of control samples from healthy donors and cancer patients (dated by TCRdb to the early 2020s). The germline V gene sets CDR1 to LGHNA and CDR2 to YNFKEQ. There are 15 amino acids in the CDR3, from cysteine to phenylalanine inclusive. Left in the record is the CDR3 DNA by itself, 45 bases read in frame from the first base. Relative to germline, V is 3 bases shorter and J is 4 bases shorter, with 13 bases between their ends.

Source material: blood. The chain is assembled from TRBV4-2 and TRBJ1-5; TRBD1 might be the D gene, on 6 matching bases. The origin of this receptor is a woman aged 25 to 39 in good health. The CDR3 corresponds to CASSQGQGVNQPQHF. The sequence in DNA is TGTGCCAGCAGCCAGGGACAAGGAGTAAATCAGCCCCAGCATTTT.